This TCR beta chain was obtained from a study of CD8+ T cells in alopecia areata. Study-level points and caveats: Scalp repertoires also include resident alphabeta T cells from normal skin.

The authors extracted RNA and reverse transcribed it into cDNA as the sequencing template. Method: immunoSEQ multiplex PCR; TCRdb's copy keeps in-frame clones and lacks some. The sample consists of approximately 150,000 clones, about 54% of them appearing once. The CDR3 consists of 12 residues. The germline V gene encodes CDR1 SQVTM and CDR2 ANQGSEA. V lost 6 bases to trimming and J lost 5 bases, with 13 bases between them. Comment on this clone: Its antigen is not identified.

This receptor was obtained from a human donor in good health. The sample comprised CD4+ T cells sorted from blood. The gene calls are TRBV29-1 and TRBJ2-5; D possibly corresponds to TRBD1 (6 bases). The CDR3 loop is CSVPQGRETQYF. The DNA for the CDR3 is TGCAGCGTGCCACAGGGAAGGGAGACCCAGTACTTC. Together with reference TRBV29-1 and TRBJ2-5, the CDR3 gives the full variable domain: SAVISQKPSRDICQRGTSLTIQCQVDSQVTMMFWYRQQPGQSLTLIATANQGSEATYESGFVIDKFPISRPNLTFSTLTVSNMSPEDSSIYLCSVPQGRETQYFGPGTRLLVL.